Included here is one T cell receptor (beta chain) sequence, with context. The antigen is not known. V gave up 6 bases and J gave up 5 bases; unmatched junction bases: 4. The CDR3 is made up of 13 amino acids. Germline CDR1 is MDHEN and CDR2 is SYDVKM. The donors, all of them Caucasian adults, lived in Nashville, Tennessee. This record comes from a study of shared clonotypes between healthy human individuals. Findings and caveats of the study: The sole specimen, blood, was sampled, and tissue repertoires likely differ.

Authors' methods: ImmunoSEQ yielded junction-only sequences lacking quality scores, so filtering differed. Only in-frame clones appear in the TCRdb table, and some are missing; sequencing was by immunoSEQ multiplex PCR. The V and J calls and the clone size are those of that table, but D and trimming were determined from the DNA. The sample lists 450,000 or so clones; 60% to 80% were seen once. Specimen: PBMCs. This receptor was obtained from a woman aged 40 to 49 in good health. Some clones in this sample may be carry-over from other donors' samples. The V and J genes are TRBV28 and TRBJ1-1; the match to TRBD1 covers 9 bases. The CDR3 sequence: CASSWDRATEAFF. CDR3 nucleotides: TGTGCCAGCAGCTGGGACAGGGCAACTGAAGCTTTCTTT.